This T cell receptor beta chain was documented in a study of technical replicates of blood from a few donors. The protocol was immunoSEQ multiplex PCR, while the TCRdb copy is restricted to in-frame clones and leaves out a portion. Among under 90,000 clones listed, roughly 94% were seen once. Germline V gives CDR1 MNHEY, CDR2 SMNVEV (reference sequence). The CDR3 sequence is 15 residues long. The ends lost 6 bases at V and 5 bases at J; junction bases unmatched: 12. This TCR was sampled from a human donor in good health. Specimen: T cells isolated from PBMCs. The chain employs TRBV27 and TRBJ2-7, with 8 bases matching TRBD2. CDR3 in amino acids: CASRQTGLAPHEQYF. Written as DNA, the CDR3 is TGTGCCAGCAGGCAGACTGGACTAGCTCCCCACGAGCAGTACTTC.